A single sample is the source of the 22 T cell receptor beta chains below, sequenced in a study of cytomegalovirus exposure and HLA in healthy donors (dated by TCRdb to 2016 to 2017). The method was the immunoSEQ multiplex PCR assay. As stored in TCRdb, this immuneACCESS dataset retains in-frame rearrangements with V and J assigned. A fraction of the clones does not appear; measured against another copy, unresolved V genes explain less than half of the discrepancy, and the remainder lacks a known reason. The table for this sample lists around 250,000 clones; 90% of them were counted only once. The ten largest clones take up around 3.3% of the sample. Sequenced sample: PBMCs. These receptors were collected from a woman aged 25 to 39 in good health and CMV-seronegative.

The V call is TRBV15, the J call TRBJ2-7; no reliable D call. The CDR3 is made up of 14 amino acids. Trimming removed 0 bases at V and 5 bases at J, with 11 bases between. Per the germline V gene, CDR1 is LNHNV and CDR2 is YYDKDF (reference sequence). The CDR3 nucleotides are TGTGCCACCAGCAGAGATTGGATGGCAGACGAGCAGTACTTC. Translated: CATSRDWMADEQYF.

The rearrangement uses TRBV4-3 and TRBJ2-3, with D possibly matching TRBD1 (6 bases). There are 13 residues in the CDR3. V dropped 3 bases and J dropped 5 bases, with 9 bases sitting between them. Germline V lookup: CDR1 LGHNA, CDR2 YSLEER. CDR3 DNA: TGCGCCAGCAGCCAGGGGGCGGAAGATACGCAGTATTTT. Its translation is CASSQGAEDTQYF.

The CDR3 DNA follows: TGCGCCAGCAGCCAACTAGCGGGAGGCAGAACCGGGGAGCTGTTTTTT. The encoded protein is CASSQLAGGRTGELFF. The gene calls are TRBV4-3 and TRBJ2-2; 11 bases map to TRBD2. This CDR3 comprises 16 residues. After removal of 2 bases from V and 5 bases from J, the junction contained 4 bases not matched to a gene. Germline V lookup: CDR1 LGHNA, CDR2 YSLEER.

The chain carries TRBV6-5 and TRBJ1-5; TRBD1 matches 7 bases. The germline CDR1 and CDR2 sequences are MNHEY and SVGAGI. The J segment lost 0 bases and the V segment lost 4 bases, leaving 3 bases of the junction unmatched. The length of the CDR3 is 15 residues. Written as DNA, the CDR3 is TGTGCCAGCAGTTCCACAGGGGATAGCAATCAGCCCCAGCATTTT. Residues: CASSSTGDSNQPQHF.

J is TRBJ2-1 and V is TRBV6-1, with 9 bases identical to TRBD1. This CDR3 is 17 amino acids long. After removal of 0 bases from V and 5 bases from J, the junction contained 8 bases not matched to a gene. The germline CDR1 and CDR2 sequences are MNHNS and SASEGT. The CDR3 reads CASSEAPQGAVDNEQFF. Here the CDR3 DNA reads TGTGCCAGCAGTGAAGCGCCACAGGGGGCGGTGGACAATGAGCAGTTCTTC.

The chain carries TRBV2 and TRBJ1-5, with D unclear. CDR1 and CDR2 (germline): SNHLY, FYNNEI. Trimming stripped 6 bases from V and 8 bases from J, with 11 bases between. The length of the CDR3 is 12 residues. CDR3 amino acids: CASSLAGEPQHF. As DNA, the CDR3 is TGTGCCAGCAGCCTGGCAGGTGAGCCCCAGCATTTT. The entire variable domain, with the rest obtained from reference TRBV2 and TRBJ1-5, is as follows: EPEVTQTPSHQVTQMGQEVILRCVPISNHLYFYWYRQILGQKVEFLVSFYNNEISEKSEIFDDQFSVERPDGSNFTLKIRSTKLEDSAMYFCASSLAGEPQHFGDGTRLSIL.

CDR3 DNA: TGCGCCAGCAGCTCTGGGGCCAGTCTCTCTACCTATGGCTACACCTTC. Protein: CASSSGASLSTYGYTF. The V and J genes are TRBV5-1 and TRBJ1-2, with a tentative D call TRBD1 (5 bases). From germline, CDR1 is SGHRS and CDR2 YFSETQ. This CDR3 has 16 residues. V dropped 3 bases and J dropped 4 bases, with 19 bases sitting between them. The full variable domain, rest sourced from reference TRBV5-1 and TRBJ1-2, is KAGVTQTPRYLIKTRGQQVTLSCSPISGHRSVSWYQQTPGQGLQFLFEYFSETQRNKGNFPGRFSGRQFSNSRSEMNVSTLELGDSALYLCASSSGASLSTYGYTFGSGTRLTVV.

The rearrangement links TRBV18 to TRBJ1-5, with D possibly being TRBD1 (6 bases). CDR3 size: 15 residues. Germline V gives CDR1 KGHSH, CDR2 LQKENI. V was cut by 5 bases and J by 10 bases, with 21 bases left in between. CDR3 DNA: TGTGCCAGCTCATCCGGGACATCAGACTTCTATCCCCAGCATTTT. Protein product: CASSSGTSDFYPQHF.

This clone has just one count. J is TRBJ2-1 and V is TRBV19, with 11 bases matching TRBD2. Germline CDR1 LNHDA, CDR2 SQIVND (reference sequence). CDR3 length equals 16 residues. The V segment lost 4 bases and the J segment 5 bases; nucleotides outside the gene matches: 7. CDR3 coding DNA: TGTGCCAGTAGTAGACTAGCGGGGAGCCCCAACAATGAGCAGTTCTTC. Translated, it gives CASSRLAGSPNNEQFF.

The chain joins TRBV28 to TRBJ1-1, with D tentatively TRBD1 (6 bases). This CDR3 has 14 amino acids. Trimming removed 7 bases from V and 4 bases from J, with 16 bases in between. Germline CDR1 reads MDHEN; CDR2 reads SYDVKM. DNA of the CDR3: TGTGCCAGCACCCGGGAGGCAGGGGTCACTGAAGCTTTCTTT. Translated: CASTREAGVTEAFF.

The V and J genes are TRBV7-6 and TRBJ1-1; D gene uncertain. CDR1 and CDR2 from the germline V gene are SGHVS and FNYEAQ. The CDR3 length is 13 residues. V was trimmed by 6 bases and J by 4 bases, leaving 12 bases between them. The CDR3 region is CASRSTGFTEAFF. The DNA of the CDR3 is TGTGCCAGCAGGTCGACGGGGTTCACTGAAGCTTTCTTT.

The rearrangement uses TRBV2 and TRBJ1-1; the match to TRBD1 covers 10 bases. Losses at the gene ends were 2 bases for V and 1 base for J; bases not matched to a gene: 4. Germline V gene sequence: CDR1 SNHLY, CDR2 FYNNEI. This CDR3 is 16 amino acids long. This chain's CDR3 is CASSEIRTGGNTEAFF. CDR3 coding DNA: TGTGCCAGCAGTGAAATCCGGACAGGGGGGAACACTGAAGCTTTCTTT.

The chain uses TRBV27 and TRBJ2-2, with 14 bases aligning to TRBD2. This CDR3 region has 19 residues. Germline lookup yields CDR1 MNHEY and CDR2 SMNVEV (reference sequence). The ends lost 6 bases at V and 4 bases at J; junction bases unmatched: 13. CDR3 protein: CASRGLAGGLSTGTGELFF. CDR3 DNA sequence: TGTGCCAGCAGAGGACTAGCGGGAGGACTCTCTACGGGCACCGGGGAGCTGTTTTTT.

This clone has just one count. The chain employs TRBV27 and TRBJ2-5, with 7 bases aligning to TRBD1. The CDR3 covers 13 residues. Germline CDR1 is MNHEY and CDR2 is SMNVEV (reference sequence). V lost 3 bases, J lost 5 bases, and 3 bases stayed unmatched. In nucleotides, the CDR3 is TGTGCCAGCAGTTTCCCGGGACAGGAGACCCAGTACTTC. It encodes CASSFPGQETQYF.

This clone was recorded at least ten times. This chain uses TRBV28 with TRBJ2-1; no definite D call. Trimming removed 7 bases from V and 6 bases from J, with 7 bases in between. This CDR3 is 11 amino acids long. Germline V gene sequence: CDR1 MDHEN, CDR2 SYDVKM. CDR3 protein: CASKNLNEQFF. CDR3 in DNA: TGTGCCAGCAAAAACCTCAATGAGCAGTTCTTC.

The sample holds a few counts of this clone. The chain has TRBV9 and TRBJ2-3, with D tentatively TRBD1 (5 bases). Between the trimmed V and J ends, which lost 3 bases and 0 bases, there was a span of 11 bases. The CDR3 contains 15 residues. The germline V gene encodes CDR1 SGDLS and CDR2 YYNGEE. CDR3 nucleotides: TGTGCCAGCAGCGGTTTTGGGGCTAGCACAGATACGCAGTATTTT. The encoded protein is CASSGFGASTDTQYF. The whole variable domain, filled in from reference TRBV9 and TRBJ2-3, reads DSGVTQTPKHLITATGQRVTLRCSPRSGDLSVYWYQQSLDQGLQFLIQYYNGEERAKGNILERFSAQQFPDLHSELNLSSLELGDSALYFCASSGFGASTDTQYFGPGTRLTVL.

V usage is TRBV5-1 and J usage is TRBJ2-5; 9 positions match TRBD2. Germline V CDR1 and CDR2: SGHRS, YFSETQ. Losses at the gene ends were 4 bases for V and 3 bases for J; bases not matched to a gene: 13. CDR3 length: 17 residues. CDR3: CASSPGVAGEGEETQYF. DNA of the CDR3: TGCGCCAGCAGCCCCGGGGTAGCGGGAGAAGGAGAAGAGACCCAGTACTTC.

The rearrangement uses TRBV4-2 and TRBJ2-7, with D tentatively TRBD2 (6 bases). V lost 1 base and J 7 bases, leaving 17 bases between the germline ends. CDR1 is LGHNA and CDR2 is YNFKEQ in the germline V gene. CDR3 length equals 15 residues. The chain's CDR3 is CASSQALATLLEQYF. The CDR3 DNA follows: TGTGCCAGCAGCCAAGCACTAGCAACCCTACTGGAGCAGTACTTC.

The chain recombines TRBV25-1 with TRBJ2-5; 8 nucleotides match TRBD2. The germline gives CDR1 MGHDK, CDR2 SYGVNS. V was pared by 6 bases and J by 1 base, with 10 bases of the junction left unmatched. This CDR3 contains 16 residues. CDR3 nucleotides: TGTGCCAGCAGCAAATCGGGGGGGGGCTCCCAAGAGACCCAGTACTTC. It specifies CASSKSGGGSQETQYF.

The chain is built from TRBV14 and TRBJ1-2, with a tentative D call TRBD1 (6 bases). The CDR3 sequence is 13 residues long. CDR1 is SGHDN and CDR2 is FVKESK in the germline V gene. Trimming removed 4 bases from V and 4 bases from J, with 10 bases in between. The CDR3 DNA sequence: TGTGCCAGCAGCCGAACAGGGAGCTATGGCTACACCTTC. It is translated as CASSRTGSYGYTF. Drawing the rest from reference TRBV14 and TRBJ1-2, the complete variable domain is EAGVTQFPSHSVIEKGQTVTLRCDPISGHDNLYWYRRVMGKEIKFLLHFVKESKQDESGMPNNRFLAERTGGTYSTLKVQPAELEDSGVYFCASSRTGSYGYTFGSGTRLTVV.

The chain couples TRBV20-1 to TRBJ1-2; D gene unclear. The V gene lost 0 bases and the J gene lost 5 bases, with 4 bases spanning the gap. Germline CDR1 and CDR2: DFQATT and SNEGSKA (reference sequence). The CDR3 contains 11 residues. The CDR3 region has the DNA TGCAGTGCTAGAGACAAATATGGCTACACCTTC. Protein: CSARDKYGYTF.

The V gene is TRBV6-4, the J gene TRBJ1-1; TRBD1 might be the D (5 bases). The CDR3 is 13 amino acids. CDR1 MRHNA and CDR2 SNTAGT come from the germline V gene. The V end was cut by 6 bases, the J end by 5 bases, with 13 bases between. CDR3 in DNA: TGTGCCAGCAGGGAAACAGGAAAAACTGAAGCTTTCTTT. It translates to CASRETGKTEAFF.